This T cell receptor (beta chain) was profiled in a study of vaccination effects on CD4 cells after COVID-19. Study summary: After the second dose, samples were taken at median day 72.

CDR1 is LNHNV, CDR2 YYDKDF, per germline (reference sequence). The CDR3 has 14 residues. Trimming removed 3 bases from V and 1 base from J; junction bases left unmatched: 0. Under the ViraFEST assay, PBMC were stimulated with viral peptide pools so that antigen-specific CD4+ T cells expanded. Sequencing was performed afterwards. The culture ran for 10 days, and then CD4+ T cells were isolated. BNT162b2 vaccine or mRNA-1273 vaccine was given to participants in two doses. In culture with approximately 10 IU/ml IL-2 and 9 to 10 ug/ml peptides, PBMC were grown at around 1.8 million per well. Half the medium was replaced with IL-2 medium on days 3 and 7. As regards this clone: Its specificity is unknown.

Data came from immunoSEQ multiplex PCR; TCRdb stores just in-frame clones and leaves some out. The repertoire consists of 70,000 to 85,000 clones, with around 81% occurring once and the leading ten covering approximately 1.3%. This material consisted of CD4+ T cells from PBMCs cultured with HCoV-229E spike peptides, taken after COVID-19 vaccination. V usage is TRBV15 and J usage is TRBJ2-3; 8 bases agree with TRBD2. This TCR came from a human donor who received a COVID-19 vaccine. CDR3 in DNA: TGTGCCACCAGCAGTAGCGGGGGCACAGATACGCAGTATTTT. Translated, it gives CATSSSGGTDTQYF. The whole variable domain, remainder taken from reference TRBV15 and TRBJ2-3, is DAMVIQNPRYQVTQFGKPVTLSCSQTLNHNVMYWYQQKSSQAPKLLFHYYDKDFNNEADTPDNFQSRRPNTSFCFLDIRSPGLGDTAMYLCATSSSGGTDTQYFGPGTRLTVL.